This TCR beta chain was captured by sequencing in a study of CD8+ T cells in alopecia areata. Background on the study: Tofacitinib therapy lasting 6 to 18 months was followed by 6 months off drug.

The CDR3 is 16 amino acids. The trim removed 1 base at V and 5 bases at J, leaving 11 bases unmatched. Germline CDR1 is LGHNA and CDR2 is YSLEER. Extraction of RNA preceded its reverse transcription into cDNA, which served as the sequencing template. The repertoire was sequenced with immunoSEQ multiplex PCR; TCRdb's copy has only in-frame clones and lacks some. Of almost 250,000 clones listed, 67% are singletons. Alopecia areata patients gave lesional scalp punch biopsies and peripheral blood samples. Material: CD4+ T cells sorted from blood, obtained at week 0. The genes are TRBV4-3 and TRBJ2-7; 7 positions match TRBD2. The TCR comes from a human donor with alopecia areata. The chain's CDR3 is CASSQGMGLPRHEQYF. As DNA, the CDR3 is TGCGCCAGCAGCCAAGGGATGGGACTACCCCGCCACGAGCAGTACTTC.